The sequence of this TCR beta chain was determined in a study of tumor-infiltrating lymphocytes in primary liver carcinoma. General study results and limits: Tumor top-250-clone fraction significantly exceeded that of blood (p = 0.039).

The junction had 2 bases not matched to a gene; V was cut back by 2 bases and J by 4 bases. The CDR3 has 14 amino acids. In germline, CDR1 is SGHTA, CDR2 FQGTGA. RNA and DNA were co-extracted from around 20-30 mg of unsorted bulk tissue. As to this clonotype: Its antigen is unidentified.

Making TCR beta cDNA involved around 520 ng total RNA and a constant-region primer. ARM-PCR was slightly modified, and three nested multiplex PCR rounds with it gave rise to the TCR beta libraries. The first two PCR rounds, roughly 9 cycles each, used TRBV1-TRBV30 forward primers and a C-beta reverse primer. Using its own MiXCR run on the multiplex PCR reads, TCRdb lists one record per CDR3 protein. The sample lists about 92,000 distinct CDR3 sequences, just over 65% seen once, with 27% in the top ten. The receptor was isolated from a man between 40 and 49 years old with primary liver carcinoma and hepatitis B virus infection. The rearrangement uses TRBV7-3 and TRBJ2-7; 10 bases are shared with TRBD1. Sequencing was performed on tumor-adjacent normal liver tissue. DNA of the CDR3: TGTGCCAGCAGCTTATGGGGACAGGGGTACGAGCAGTACTTC. This encodes CASSLWGQGYEQYF.